This T cell receptor (beta chain) came from a study of T cell clones after liver transplantation. Overall study: Immunosuppression withdrawal was tried within 2 years after liver transplantation in this trial.

The protocol was immunoSEQ multiplex PCR, while the TCRdb copy is restricted to in-frame clones and leaves out a portion. This sample has about 51,000 clones, with roughly 90% found just once. On this clone itself: What it recognizes is unknown.

The CDR3 has 13 residues. V lost 1 base, J lost 2 bases, and 5 bases lay in between. The V gene's germline CDR1 is SGHTA and CDR2 FQGTGA. Study-level points and caveats: Post-transplant, graft-donor-reactive CD4 TCRbeta sequences in blood dropped significantly in most of the 8 subjects.

V usage is TRBV7-3 and J usage is TRBJ2-5; D is ambiguous. The TCR was taken from a human patient who received a liver transplant. T cells may partly derive from the graft donor. The starting material was CD8+ T cells from blood, obtained 12 months after liver transplant. The CDR3 loop is CASSLIDQETQYF. CDR3 sequence (DNA): TGTGCCAGCAGCTTAATAGATCAAGAGACCCAGTACTTC. Full variable domain (outside the CDR3, taken from reference TRBV7-3 and TRBJ2-5): GAGVSQTPSNKVTEKGKYVELRCDPISGHTALYWYRQSLGQGPEFLIYFQGTGAADDSGLPNDRFFAVRPEGSVSTLKIQRTERGDSAVYLCASSLIDQETQYFGPGTRLLVL.